This TCR beta chain was documented in a study of T-cell reconstitution after alpha-beta-depleted transplantation in children (dated by TCRdb to 2015 to 2016). Broadly, across the study: Using TCR repertoire profiling, the study followed T-cell immune reconstitution in a quantitative way in children after TCRalphabeta/CD19-depleted allogeneic hematopoietic cell transplantation.

Libraries were built with PCR. TCRdb names Illumina HiSeq 2500 as the instrument used. To normalize quantification of the TCRbeta repertoire, the TCR libraries were built with molecular barcoding that relied on unique molecular identifiers. Using fastp at Q25 and MiXCR, TCRdb reprocessed the public reads and kept productive beta chains. Rows with a matching CDR3 protein are joined into one entry that keeps the most common DNA and genes. The sample yields a few hundred thousand distinct CDR3 sequences; roughly 10% were counted once. The ten largest clones represent roughly a quarter of the sample. This clonotype occurred many times. Its target antigen remains unknown. The record has no base qualities; no much larger clone is one base away. The full study reports these points: The frequencies of hyperexpanded clones fell over the following months, and after one year, T-cell counts and TCRbeta diversity were mostly attributed to newly produced T cells. In some patients, the high TCRbeta diversity seen at day 60 was put down to recipient T cells and intrathymic progenitors that had survived conditioning. About two months after transplant, the apparently early recovery of alphabetaT-cell counts reportedly depended on just several hundred clones that had expanded rapidly and came from non-depleted graft cells.

The germline V gene (reference sequence) yields DFQATT for CDR1 and SNEGSKA for CDR2. Taken from cysteine to phenylalanine, the CDR3 has 15 residues. Only the CDR3 portion is preserved as DNA: 45 bases, with reading frame beginning at the first base. Here V drops 1 base and J drops 0 bases, and the junction holds 2 bases not matched to any gene. According to the study, the label for this sample's treatment or condition signals: allogeneic hematopoietic cell transplantation with graft depleted of TCRalphabeta T cells and CD19 B cells. The children who served as transplant recipients had been given grafts of TCRalphabeta/CD19-depleted allogeneic hematopoietic cells.

The input for sequencing was peripheral blood, taken 180 days after TCRalphabeta/CD19-depleted stem cell transplant. The V and J genes are TRBV20-1 and TRBJ2-2; 7 bases in the middle match TRBD2. This clonotype was obtained from a male patient aged 2 to 9 who had a stem cell transplant for chronic granulomatous disease, so the T cells may come from the graft donor. In nucleotides, the sequence is TGCAGTGCTAGAGTGGCGGGAGCGAACACCGGGGAGCTGTTTTTT. This is translated as CSARVAGANTGELFF.